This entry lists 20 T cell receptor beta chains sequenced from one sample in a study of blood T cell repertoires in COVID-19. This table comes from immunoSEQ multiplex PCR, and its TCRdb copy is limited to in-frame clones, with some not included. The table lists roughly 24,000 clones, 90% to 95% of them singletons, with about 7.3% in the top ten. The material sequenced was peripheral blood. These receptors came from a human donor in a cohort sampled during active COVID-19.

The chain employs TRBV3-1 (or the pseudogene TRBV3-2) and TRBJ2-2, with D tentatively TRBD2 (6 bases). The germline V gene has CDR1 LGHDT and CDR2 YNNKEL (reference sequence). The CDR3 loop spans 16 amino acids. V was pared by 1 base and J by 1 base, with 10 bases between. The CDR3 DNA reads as TGTGCCAGCAGCCAAGGACTAGTTGGGAACACCGGGGAGCTGTTTTTT. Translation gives CASSQGLVGNTGELFF.

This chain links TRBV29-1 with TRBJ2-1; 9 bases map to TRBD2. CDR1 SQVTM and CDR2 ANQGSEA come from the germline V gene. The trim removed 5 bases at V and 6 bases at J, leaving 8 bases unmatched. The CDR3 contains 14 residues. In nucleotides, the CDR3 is TGCAGCGTTAAGGGACTAGCAGGCCCCAATGAGCAGTTCTTC. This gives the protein CSVKGLAGPNEQFF.

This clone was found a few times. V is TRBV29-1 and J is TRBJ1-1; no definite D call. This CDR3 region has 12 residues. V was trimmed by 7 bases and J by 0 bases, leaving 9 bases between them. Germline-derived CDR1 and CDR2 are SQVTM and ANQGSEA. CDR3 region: CSGAVVNTEAFF. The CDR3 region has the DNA TGCAGCGGAGCCGTTGTGAACACTGAAGCTTTCTTT.

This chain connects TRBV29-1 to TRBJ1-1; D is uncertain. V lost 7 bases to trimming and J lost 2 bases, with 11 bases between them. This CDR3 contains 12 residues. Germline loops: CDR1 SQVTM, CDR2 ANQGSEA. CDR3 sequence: CSAAGSNTEAFF. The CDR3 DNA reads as TGCAGCGCCGCCGGGAGTAACACTGAAGCTTTCTTT.

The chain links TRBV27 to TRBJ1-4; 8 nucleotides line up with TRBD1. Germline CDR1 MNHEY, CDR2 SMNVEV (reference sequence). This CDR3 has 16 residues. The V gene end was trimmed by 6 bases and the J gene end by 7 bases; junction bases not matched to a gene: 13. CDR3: CASRRTGYIPGEKLFF. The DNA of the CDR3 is TGTGCCAGCAGGAGGACAGGGTACATACCGGGTGAAAAACTGTTTTTT.

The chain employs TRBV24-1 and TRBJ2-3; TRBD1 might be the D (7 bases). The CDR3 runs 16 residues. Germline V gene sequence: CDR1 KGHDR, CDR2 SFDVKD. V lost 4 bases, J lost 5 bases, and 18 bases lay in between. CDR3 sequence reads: CATSEPRGEYRDTQYF. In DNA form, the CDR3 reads TGTGCCACCAGTGAACCCAGGGGGGAGTACCGAGATACGCAGTATTTT.

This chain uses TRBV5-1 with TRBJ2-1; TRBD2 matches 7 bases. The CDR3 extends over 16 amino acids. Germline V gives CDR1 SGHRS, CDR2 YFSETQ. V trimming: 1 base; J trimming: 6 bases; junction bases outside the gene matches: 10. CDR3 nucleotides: TGCGCCAGCAGCTTGAACTTGCGGGAGTCGGGCAATGAGCAGTTCTTC. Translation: CASSLNLRESGNEQFF. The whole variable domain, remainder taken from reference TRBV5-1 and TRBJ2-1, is KAGVTQTPRYLIKTRGQQVTLSCSPISGHRSVSWYQQTPGQGLQFLFEYFSETQRNKGNFPGRFSGRQFSNSRSEMNVSTLELGDSALYLCASSLNLRESGNEQFFGPGTRLTVL.

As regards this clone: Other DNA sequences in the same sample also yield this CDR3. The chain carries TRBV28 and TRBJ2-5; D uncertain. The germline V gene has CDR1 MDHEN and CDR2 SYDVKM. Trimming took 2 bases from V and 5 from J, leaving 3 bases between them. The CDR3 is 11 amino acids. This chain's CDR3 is CASSLQETQYF. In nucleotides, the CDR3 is TGTGCCAGCAGTTTACAGGAGACCCAGTACTTC.

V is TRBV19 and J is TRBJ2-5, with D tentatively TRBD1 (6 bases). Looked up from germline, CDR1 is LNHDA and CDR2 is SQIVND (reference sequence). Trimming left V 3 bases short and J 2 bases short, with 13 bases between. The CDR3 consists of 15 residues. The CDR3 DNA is TGTGCCAGTAGTATTCAGGGGACCCAACAAGAGACCCAGTACTTC. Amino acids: CASSIQGTQQETQYF.

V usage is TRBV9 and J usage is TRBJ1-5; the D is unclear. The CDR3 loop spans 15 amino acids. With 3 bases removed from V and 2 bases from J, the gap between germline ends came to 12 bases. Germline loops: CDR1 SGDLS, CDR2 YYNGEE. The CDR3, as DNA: TGTGCCAGCAGCGCCTCCGGGGTTGGCAATCAGCCCCAGCATTTT. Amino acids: CASSASGVGNQPQHF.

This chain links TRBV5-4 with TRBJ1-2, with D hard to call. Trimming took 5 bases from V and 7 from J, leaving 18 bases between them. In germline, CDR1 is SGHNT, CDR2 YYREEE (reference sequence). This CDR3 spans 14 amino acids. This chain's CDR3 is CASRQSGEISGYTF. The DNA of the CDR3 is TGTGCCAGCAGACAAAGCGGCGAAATCAGTGGCTACACCTTC.

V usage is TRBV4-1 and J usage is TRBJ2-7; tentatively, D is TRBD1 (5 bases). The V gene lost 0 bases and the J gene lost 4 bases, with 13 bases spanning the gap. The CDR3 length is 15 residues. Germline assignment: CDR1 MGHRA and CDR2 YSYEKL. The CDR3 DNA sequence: TGCGCCAGCAGCCAAGATCGACGGACAAAATACGAGCAGTACTTC. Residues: CASSQDRRTKYEQYF.

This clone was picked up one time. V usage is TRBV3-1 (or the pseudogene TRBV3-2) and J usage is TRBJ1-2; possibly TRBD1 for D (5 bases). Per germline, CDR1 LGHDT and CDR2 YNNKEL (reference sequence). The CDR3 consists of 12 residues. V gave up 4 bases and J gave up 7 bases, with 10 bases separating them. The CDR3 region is CASSLRQIGYTF. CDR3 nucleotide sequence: TGTGCCAGCAGCCTACGACAGATTGGCTACACCTTC.

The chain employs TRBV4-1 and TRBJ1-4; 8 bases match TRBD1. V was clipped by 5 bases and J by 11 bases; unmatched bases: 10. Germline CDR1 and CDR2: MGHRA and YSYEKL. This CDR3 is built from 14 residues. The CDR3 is CASSLTGAMEKLFF. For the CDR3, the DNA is TGCGCCAGCAGCTTGACAGGGGCTATGGAGAAACTGTTTTTT.

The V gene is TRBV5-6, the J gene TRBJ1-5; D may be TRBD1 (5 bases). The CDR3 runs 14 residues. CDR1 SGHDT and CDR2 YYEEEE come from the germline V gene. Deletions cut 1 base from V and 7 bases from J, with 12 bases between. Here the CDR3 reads CASSLRQGRQPQHF. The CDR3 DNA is TGTGCCAGCAGCTTGAGGCAGGGAAGGCAGCCCCAGCATTTT.

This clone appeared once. The chain's CDR3 is CASSLEGGSNQPQHF. The DNA of the CDR3 is TGCGCCAGCAGCTTGGAAGGGGGTAGCAATCAGCCCCAGCATTTT. V is TRBV5-1 and J is TRBJ1-5; weak D call: TRBD1 (6 bases). Germline loops: CDR1 SGHRS, CDR2 YFSETQ. This CDR3 has 15 amino acids. V was pared by 0 bases and J by 0 bases, with 7 bases between.

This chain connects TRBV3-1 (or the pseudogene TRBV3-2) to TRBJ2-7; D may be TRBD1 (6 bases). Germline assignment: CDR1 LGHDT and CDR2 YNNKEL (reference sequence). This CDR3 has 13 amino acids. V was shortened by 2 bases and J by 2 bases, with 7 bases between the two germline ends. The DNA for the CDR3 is TGTGCCAGCAGCCAAAGACAGGCCTACGAGCAGTACTTC. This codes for CASSQRQAYEQYF.

CDR3 sequence reads: CASSIRRDTYNEQFF. The DNA for the CDR3 is TGTGCCAGCAGCATAAGACGGGACACTTACAATGAGCAGTTCTTC. The chain carries TRBV7-8 and TRBJ2-1; D perhaps matches TRBD1 (6 bases). The CDR3 loop spans 15 amino acids. Germline V gene data show CDR1 as SGHVS and CDR2 as FQNEAQ. V was clipped by 5 bases and J by 4 bases, with 15 bases between them.

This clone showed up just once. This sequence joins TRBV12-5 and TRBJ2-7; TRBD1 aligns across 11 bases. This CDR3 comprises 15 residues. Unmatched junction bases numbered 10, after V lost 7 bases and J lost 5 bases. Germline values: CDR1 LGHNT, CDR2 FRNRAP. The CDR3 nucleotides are TGTGCTAGTGCCCGACCGGGACAGGGGGTCCACGAGCAGTACTTC. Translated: CASARPGQGVHEQYF.

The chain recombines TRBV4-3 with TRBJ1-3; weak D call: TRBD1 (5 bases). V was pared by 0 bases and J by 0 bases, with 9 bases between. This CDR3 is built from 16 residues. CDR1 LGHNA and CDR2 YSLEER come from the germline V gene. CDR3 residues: CASSQDRDSSGNTIYF. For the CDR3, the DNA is TGCGCCAGCAGCCAAGACCGAGACAGCTCTGGAAACACCATATATTTT.